These 16 T cell receptor beta chains share one sample of origin, sequenced in a study of blood T cells in healthy people across ages (dated by TCRdb to between 2015 and 2017). To prepare the library, 5' RACE was applied. Reads for this sample came from an Illumina HiSeq 2500. A second PCR of 7 to 11 cycles was performed with a sample-barcoded 5' primer and a J-beta primer mix. The public reads were reanalyzed by TCRdb: fastp trimming at Q25, MiXCR alignment, in-frame beta chains only. Identical CDR3 proteins give one entry, which carries the most common genes and DNA. In all, the sample holds 850,000 to 1,000,000 distinct CDR3 sequences, and roughly 51% of those were seen once. Roughly 23% of the sample rests with the top ten. Input material: blood. The receptor source for this set is a woman aged 55 to 70 in good health.

This chain joins TRBV10-3 and TRBJ2-1; the D gene is possibly TRBD2 (5 bases). V lost 4 bases, J lost 4 bases, and 14 bases lay in between. Germline V gives CDR1 ENHRY, CDR2 SYGVKD. CDR3 length equals 15 residues. The CDR3 DNA follows: TGTGCCATCAGTGTAACGGGAAGAGGGTACAATGAGCAGTTCTTC. Its translation is CAISVTGRGYNEQFF.

This clonotype was detected only a few times. The chain uses TRBV20-1 and TRBJ2-7; D perhaps matches TRBD2 (6 bases). The germline gives CDR1 DFQATT, CDR2 SNEGSKA (reference sequence). Trimming stripped 4 bases from V and 3 bases from J, with 13 bases between. This CDR3 comprises 13 residues. The chain's CDR3 is CSAKLGLNYEQYF. Here the CDR3 DNA reads TGCAGTGCTAAGTTGGGACTGAACTACGAGCAGTACTTC.

This clonotype was observed a few times. The CDR3 here is CSARGDVGKNIQYF. In nucleotides, the CDR3 is TGCAGTGCTAGGGGCGATGTGGGCAAAAACATTCAGTACTTC. The V gene is TRBV20-1, the J gene TRBJ2-4, with D unclear. Trimming removed 3 bases at V and 3 bases at J, with 12 bases between. The CDR3 contains 14 residues. Germline assignment: CDR1 DFQATT and CDR2 SNEGSKA (reference sequence).

The genes are TRBV7-2 and TRBJ2-2, with a possible D match to TRBD1 (6 bases). V shed 5 bases and J shed 4 bases, with 11 bases lying between them. Germline CDR1 and CDR2: SGHTA and FQGNSA. This CDR3 has 14 amino acids. The CDR3 reads CASSPHRVTGELFF. For the CDR3, the DNA is TGTGCCAGCAGCCCACACAGGGTCACCGGGGAGCTGTTTTTT.

This chain uses TRBV7-9 with TRBJ2-5; TRBD2 matches 8 bases. V lost 4 bases, J lost 11 bases, and 15 bases stayed unmatched. This CDR3 region has 15 residues. Germline-derived CDR1 and CDR2 are SEHNR and FQNEAQ (reference sequence). This chain's CDR3 is CASSSTSGEDNEQYF. In DNA form, the CDR3 reads TGTGCCAGCAGCTCCACTAGCGGAGAAGATAATGAGCAGTACTTC.

This chain connects TRBV5-1 to TRBJ2-6; unclear D gene. Germline values: CDR1 SGHRS, CDR2 YFSETQ. The CDR3 extends over 19 amino acids. The V end was cut by 3 bases, the J end by 4 bases, with 23 bases between. The CDR3 DNA follows: TGCGCCAGCAGCTACTTGAGGCCCTCCTCGTTTCTGGGGGCCAACGTCCTGACTTTC. This sequence encodes CASSYLRPSSFLGANVLTF.

This clonotype was seen only a few times. This chain links TRBV10-3 with TRBJ2-5; D is unclear. Trimming cost V 0 bases and J 2 bases, with 13 bases left between them. The CDR3 runs to 16 residues. From germline, CDR1 is ENHRY and CDR2 SYGVKD. CDR3 amino acids: CAISESINQNQETQYF. The CDR3 nucleotides read TGTGCCATCAGTGAGTCGATTAATCAAAATCAAGAGACCCAGTACTTC.

J is TRBJ2-4 and V is TRBV11-1; D gene ambiguous. TRBJ2-7 matches the DNA end more closely, so the J call is doubtful. The CDR3 extends over 14 amino acids. The germline V gene encodes CDR1 SGHAT and CDR2 FQDESV (reference sequence). The CDR3 reads CASSPLSSPYEQYF. CDR3 nucleotide sequence: TGTGCCAGCAGTCCCCTCTCATCCCCCTACGAGCAGTACTTC.

CDR3 sequence: CASSTATSTDTQYF. The DNA of the CDR3 is TGCGCCAGCAGCACGGCTACCTCCACAGATACGCAGTATTTT. This sequence joins TRBV5-1 and TRBJ2-3, with no clear D. V was pared by 4 bases and J by 2 bases, with 11 bases between. Germline V CDR1 and CDR2: SGHRS, YFSETQ. The CDR3 consists of 14 residues.

The V and J genes are TRBV13 and TRBJ2-1; TRBD1 agrees at 10 bases. The junction had 13 bases not matched to a gene; V was cut back by 5 bases and J by 6 bases. CDR1 PRHDT and CDR2 FYEKMQ come from the germline V gene (reference sequence). The CDR3 runs to 17 residues. The chain's CDR3 is CASSPLGQGVVVNEQFF. DNA for the CDR3: TGTGCCAGCAGCCCCCTAGGACAGGGGGTCGTTGTCAATGAGCAGTTCTTC.

The V gene is TRBV20-1, the J gene TRBJ2-1; TRBD2 might be the D (6 bases). CDR1 is DFQATT, CDR2 SNEGSKA, per germline (reference sequence). The CDR3 totals 16 residues. V shed 3 bases and J shed 0 bases, with 15 bases lying between them. In DNA, the CDR3 is TGCAGTGCTAGGGTCTTGGACGGGAGCTCCTACAATGAGCAGTTCTTC. Translated, it gives CSARVLDGSSYNEQFF.

This clonotype appeared a single time. This sequence joins TRBV28 and TRBJ2-4, with 8 nucleotides matching TRBD1. Germline V gene data show CDR1 as MDHEN and CDR2 as SYDVKM. The V gene end was trimmed by 2 bases and the J gene end by 2 bases; junction bases not matched to a gene: 8. This CDR3 has 17 amino acids. CDR3 sequence (DNA): TGTGCCAGCAGTTTAAGGACAGGGAGGAGTCCCAAAAACATTCAGTACTTC. Encoded protein: CASSLRTGRSPKNIQYF.

The chain carries TRBV18 and TRBJ2-7; 7 positions match TRBD1. The CDR3 extends over 15 amino acids. CDR1 KGHSH and CDR2 LQKENI come from the germline V gene. V gave up 6 bases and J gave up 3 bases; unmatched junction bases: 11. This CDR3 is CASSIGQVLIYEQYF. The DNA for the CDR3 is TGTGCCAGCTCTATCGGACAGGTGCTCATCTACGAGCAGTACTTC.

The chain links TRBV12-3 or TRBV12-4 to TRBJ2-3, with TRBD2 matching 7 bases. The CDR3 loop spans 16 amino acids. V shed 7 bases, J shed 6 bases, and the junction held 16 bases outside the gene matches. The CDR3 region has the DNA TGTGCCAGCACCGCCAGAATCGCGGGAGCGCGGGATACGCAGTATTTT. It codes for CASTARIAGARDTQYF.

CDR3 in amino acids: CASSLWGRVAEPTRSYNEQYF. CDR3 sequence (DNA): TGTGCCAGCAGTTTATGGGGGAGGGTGGCGGAGCCAACGCGAAGTTACAATGAGCAGTACTTC. This sequence joins TRBV28 and TRBJ2-1; 7 positions agree with TRBD2. The J call could be wrong; TRBJ2-7 is a better fit for the DNA end. The CDR3 runs 21 residues. Germline CDR1 reads MDHEN; CDR2 reads SYDVKM.

This clonotype has only a few counts. This chain connects TRBV10-3 to TRBJ2-1, with unresolved D. The CDR3 loop spans 13 amino acids. Germline-derived CDR1 and CDR2 are ENHRY and SYGVKD. V was cut by 2 bases and J by 8 bases, with 10 bases left in between. The CDR3 coding sequence is TGTGCCATCAGTGAGGTCCCCCGCGATGAGCAGTTCTTC. Its protein product is CAISEVPRDEQFF.